This passage covers 18 T cell receptor beta chains from one sample sequenced in a study of blood T cell repertoires in COVID-19. The data were produced by immunoSEQ multiplex PCR, yet TCRdb's version contains in-frame clones alone and is incomplete. The sample lists about 110,000 clones, roughly 82% occurring once. Material for sequencing was peripheral blood. Every receptor here comes from a woman aged 55-70 years with acute or convalescent COVID-19.

The V and J genes are TRBV19 and TRBJ1-4; 11 bases align to TRBD1. CDR1 and CDR2 (germline): LNHDA, SQIVND (reference sequence). This CDR3 is 15 amino acids long. V was clipped by 7 bases and J by 10 bases; unmatched bases: 11. CDR3 in amino acids: CASTRTGGEDGKLFF. DNA of the CDR3: TGTGCCAGTACCCGGACAGGGGGCGAGGACGGAAAACTGTTTTTT.

The chain employs TRBV29-1 and TRBJ2-3; 8 nucleotides align to TRBD2. J was trimmed by 1 base and V by 0 bases; bases with no gene match: 3. The CDR3 is 15 amino acids. Germline CDR1 and CDR2: SQVTM and ANQGSEA. The CDR3 nucleotides read TGCAGCGTTGAAGAGCGGGGGGATGGCACAGATACGCAGTATTTT. Amino acids: CSVEERGDGTDTQYF.

The chain has TRBV7-3 and TRBJ2-1; 7 nucleotides match TRBD1. Per the germline V gene, CDR1 is SGHTA and CDR2 is FQGTGA. After removal of 5 bases from V and 10 bases from J, the junction contained 5 bases not matched to a gene. The CDR3 spans 12 residues. The CDR3: CASSHSRGEQFF. The CDR3 DNA reads as TGTGCCAGCAGCCACTCCAGGGGGGAGCAGTTCTTC.

J is TRBJ1-2 and V is TRBV3-1 (or the pseudogene TRBV3-2); the D gene is possibly TRBD1 (5 bases). Looked up from germline, CDR1 is LGHDT and CDR2 is YNNKEL (reference sequence). V gave up 6 bases and J gave up 9 bases, with 17 bases separating them. The CDR3 has 13 residues. In nucleotides, the CDR3 is TGTGCCAGCAGACAGACAGCCCATACGAGCTACACCTTC. Residues: CASRQTAHTSYTF.

This sequence joins TRBV7-9 and TRBJ1-6; unclear D gene. The V gene lost 5 bases and the J gene lost 11 bases, with 16 bases spanning the gap. The CDR3 has 14 residues. CDR1 and CDR2 from the germline V gene are SEHNR and FQNEAQ (reference sequence). The CDR3 nucleotides are TGTGCCAGCAGCGCGGACGGCACCGGGGCACCCCTCCACTTT. This sequence encodes CASSADGTGAPLHF.

The chain couples TRBV11-2 to TRBJ2-7; 8 bases are a match to TRBD1. The CDR3 is made up of 13 amino acids. V was pared by 5 bases and J by 6 bases, with 6 bases of the junction left unmatched. Looked up from germline, CDR1 is SGHAT and CDR2 is FQNNGV. CDR3 region: CASSPTGVSEQYF. DNA for the CDR3: TGTGCCAGCAGCCCGACAGGGGTAAGCGAGCAGTACTTC.

This clone was observed a few times. The V call is TRBV4-2, the J call TRBJ2-3; 14 nucleotides agree with TRBD2. The J segment lost 1 base and the V segment lost 4 bases, leaving 4 bases of the junction unmatched. Germline CDR1 is LGHNA and CDR2 is YNFKEQ. The CDR3 extends over 17 amino acids. CDR3 sequence (DNA): TGTGCCAGCAGCCGACTGGGACTAGCGGGGGGCACAGATACGCAGTATTTT. This encodes CASSRLGLAGGTDTQYF.

This chain connects TRBV7-2 to TRBJ1-3; D ambiguous. Germline CDR1 is SGHTA and CDR2 is FQGNSA. The CDR3 spans 15 residues. The V gene lost 1 base and the J gene lost 4 bases, with 11 bases spanning the gap. CDR3 DNA: TGTGCCAGCAGCTTAGGCGGGGTTCGCGGAAACACCATATATTTT. It yields the protein CASSLGGVRGNTIYF.

The chain joins TRBV6-5 to TRBJ1-4; the D is unclear. V was trimmed by 4 bases and J by 5 bases, leaving 5 bases between them. The CDR3 contains 12 residues. CDR1 is MNHEY and CDR2 is SVGAGI in the germline V gene. DNA for the CDR3: TGTGCCAGCAGTTTCCCGAATGAAAAACTGTTTTTT. Translated, it gives CASSFPNEKLFF.

The chain has TRBV27 and TRBJ2-6; D gene unclear. Germline V gene lookup returns CDR1 MNHEY and CDR2 SMNVEV (reference sequence). The ends were cut back, 6 bases at V and 0 bases at J, with 12 bases in the middle. This CDR3 comprises 16 residues. The CDR3 DNA reads TGTGCCAGCAGCCCTCGGGTACGCTCTGGGGCCAACGTCCTGACTTTC. This sequence encodes CASSPRVRSGANVLTF.

This clone has a single count. The chain uses TRBV27 and TRBJ1-5, with D perhaps TRBD1 (5 bases). The V gene's germline CDR1 is MNHEY and CDR2 SMNVEV (reference sequence). V was trimmed by 1 base and J by 1 base, leaving 11 bases between them. This CDR3 is 16 amino acids long. CDR3 in DNA: TGTGCCAGCAGTTTATGGGGTGCAGGGAGCAATCAGCCCCAGCATTTT. Translated: CASSLWGAGSNQPQHF.

The V gene is TRBV7-9, the J gene TRBJ2-7; 8 bases match TRBD1. The trim removed 5 bases at V and 2 bases at J, leaving 8 bases unmatched. In germline, CDR1 is SEHNR, CDR2 FQNEAQ (reference sequence). The CDR3 runs 15 residues. DNA for the CDR3: TGTGCCAGCAGCCCGGGGGACAGGCCCCCCTACGAGCAGTACTTC. Protein sequence: CASSPGDRPPYEQYF.

V usage is TRBV6-5 and J usage is TRBJ2-7; D might be TRBD2 (6 bases). The V end lost 2 bases, the J end lost 1 base, and 9 bases lay between the germline ends. Germline V CDR1 and CDR2: MNHEY, SVGAGI. This CDR3 spans 14 amino acids. The CDR3 is CASSYGTASYEQYF. In DNA form, the CDR3 reads TGTGCCAGCAGTTACGGGACTGCTTCCTACGAGCAGTACTTC.

This clone appeared a single time. The chain links TRBV7-2 to TRBJ1-2; 11 nucleotides agree with TRBD1. V dropped 4 bases and J dropped 4; count of bases not matched to a gene: 5. The germline gives CDR1 SGHTA, CDR2 FQGNSA. This CDR3 is built from 15 residues. CDR3 sequence (DNA): TGTGCCAGCAGCTCGGACAGGGGGCGCATCTATGGCTACACCTTC. This codes for CASSSDRGRIYGYTF.

The V call is TRBV7-3, the J call TRBJ2-1, with TRBD1 as a possible D gene (5 bases). The length of the CDR3 is 13 residues. Trimming removed 3 bases from V and 8 bases from J, with 11 bases in between. Germline CDR1 and CDR2: SGHTA and FQGTGA. This chain's CDR3 is CASSLGRLDEQFF. CDR3 DNA sequence: TGTGCCAGCAGCTTGGGGCGGCTGGATGAGCAGTTCTTC. The variable domain in full, with the rest retrieved from reference TRBV7-3 and TRBJ2-1, is GAGVSQTPSNKVTEKGKYVELRCDPISGHTALYWYRQSLGQGPEFLIYFQGTGAADDSGLPNDRFFAVRPEGSVSTLKIQRTERGDSAVYLCASSLGRLDEQFFGPGTRLTVL.

V gene TRBV5-1 combines with J gene TRBJ1-2; D is possibly TRBD1 (5 bases). Germline V lookup: CDR1 SGHRS, CDR2 YFSETQ. V was shortened by 1 base and J by 2 bases, with 9 bases between the two germline ends. CDR3 length equals 14 residues. The CDR3 is CASSLTGENYGYTF. For the CDR3, the DNA is TGCGCCAGCAGCTTGACAGGAGAGAACTATGGCTACACCTTC.

As DNA, the CDR3 is TGTGCCAGTAGTGGAACGGGACAGGGTGAAGCTTTCTTT. Amino acids: CASSGTGQGEAFF. The chain combines TRBV19 with TRBJ1-1; 9 bases agree with TRBD1. The CDR3 consists of 13 residues. From germline, CDR1 is LNHDA and CDR2 SQIVND (reference sequence). After removal of 5 bases from V and 7 bases from J, the junction contained 5 bases not matched to a gene.

The chain employs TRBV3-1 (or the pseudogene TRBV3-2) and TRBJ2-5; weak D call: TRBD2 (5 bases). This CDR3 has 14 residues. Germline assignment: CDR1 LGHDT and CDR2 YNNKEL (reference sequence). Trimming left V 3 bases short and J 0 bases short, with 8 bases between. In nucleotides, the CDR3 is TGTGCCAGCAGCCATAAGGACTACCAAGAGACCCAGTACTTC. It is translated as CASSHKDYQETQYF.